These 24 T cell receptor beta chains originate from one sample sequenced in a study of beta chain features in type 1 diabetes. Whole-study results and caveats: Shorter TCRB CDR3s, moderately but significantly so, marked every one of the four CD4+ subsets in Type 1 diabetes patients.

No antigen is known for these receptors. Expressed TCRB transcripts were sequenced, since all the RNA that had been isolated was reverse transcribed. Some clones are missing from TCRdb's copy, which holds only in-frame ones; the method was immunoSEQ multiplex PCR. The table has 250,000 to 350,000 clones, approximately 14% seen once. Sequenced material: naive CD4+ T cells from blood. The origin of the receptors is a man under 40 with type 1 diabetes.

This clone has only a few counts. The chain couples TRBV6-5 to TRBJ2-3; D is possibly TRBD1 (5 bases). V lost 0 bases and J 4 bases, leaving 8 bases between the germline ends. The germline gives CDR1 MNHEY, CDR2 SVGAGI. The CDR3 sequence is 14 residues long. CDR3 sequence reads: CASSYSSGPDTQYF. In DNA, the CDR3 is TGTGCCAGCAGTTACTCATCAGGGCCAGATACGCAGTATTTT.

The rearrangement uses TRBV7-8 and TRBJ2-5; D is unresolved. The CDR3 covers 11 residues. Germline CDR1 reads SGHVS; CDR2 reads FQNEAQ. V dropped 3 bases and J dropped 6 bases, with 5 bases sitting between them. CDR3 sequence: CASSFSKTQYF. The CDR3 coding sequence is TGTGCCAGCAGCTTTTCCAAGACCCAGTACTTC. Looking up the rest from reference TRBV7-8 and TRBJ2-5 gives the full variable domain: GAGVSQSPRYKVAKRGQDVALRCDPISGHVSLFWYQQALGQGPEFLTYFQNEAQLDKSGLPSDRFFAERPEGSVSTLKIQRTQQEDSAVYLCASSFSKTQYFGPGTRLLVL.

This sequence joins TRBV18 and TRBJ2-1; a weak D match, TRBD1 (6 bases). V was pared by 0 bases and J by 7 bases, with 10 bases between. The CDR3 is made up of 14 amino acids. Germline V gene lookup returns CDR1 KGHSH and CDR2 LQKENI. The CDR3 sequence is CASSPPPQGNEQFF. DNA for the CDR3: TGTGCCAGCTCACCACCGCCCCAGGGGAATGAGCAGTTCTTC.

This clone has only a few counts. Within the sample, other DNA sequences also encode this same CDR3. In nucleotides, the CDR3 is TGTGCCAGCTCACCCAGCTCCTACGAGCAGTACTTC. Its translation is CASSPSSYEQYF. This chain uses TRBV18 with TRBJ2-7; unclear D gene. Trimming stripped 3 bases from V and 0 bases from J, with 3 bases between. Germline V gene sequence: CDR1 KGHSH, CDR2 LQKENI. The CDR3 loop spans 12 amino acids.

The V and J genes are TRBV7-3 and TRBJ2-7; possible D gene TRBD2, 5 bases. This CDR3 spans 13 amino acids. CDR1 is SGHTA and CDR2 is FQGTGA in the germline V gene. V gave up 3 bases and J gave up 7 bases, with 13 bases separating them. This CDR3 reads CASSFGGNQEQYF. As DNA, the CDR3 is TGTGCCAGCAGCTTCGGAGGAAACCAAGAGCAGTACTTC.

The chain has TRBV7-3 and TRBJ2-1; 13 bases are a match to TRBD2. Trimming took 1 base from V and 1 from J; bases not matched to a gene: 16. The CDR3 covers 22 residues. Germline V gene data show CDR1 as SGHTA and CDR2 as FQGTGA. Here the CDR3 DNA reads TGTGCCAGCAGCTTAAGGACTAGCGGGGGAGTATCATCGTCAAGATCCTACAATGAGCAGTTCTTC. This encodes CASSLRTSGGVSSSRSYNEQFF.

The chain links TRBV19 to TRBJ2-7, with TRBD1 matching 8 bases. Trimming took 5 bases from V and 5 from J; bases not matched to a gene: 5. The germline V gene has CDR1 LNHDA and CDR2 SQIVND (reference sequence). This CDR3 contains 13 residues. CDR3 sequence reads: CASSEDRGDEQYF. The DNA for the CDR3 is TGTGCCAGTAGTGAAGACAGGGGCGACGAGCAGTACTTC.

This chain uses TRBV11-2 with TRBJ2-3, with no clear D. CDR1 and CDR2 (germline): SGHAT, FQNNGV. The CDR3 loop spans 16 amino acids. Trimming cost V 5 bases and J 9 bases, with 24 bases left between them. CDR3 nucleotide sequence: TGTGCCAGCAGCCCGCTCAGCAACCTCCCTAGTAGGACGCAGTATTTT. Translated: CASSPLSNLPSRTQYF.

This rearrangement joins TRBV13 to TRBJ1-2; 7 bases line up with TRBD1. With V trimmed by 5 bases and J by 8 bases, 8 bases remained unmatched. From germline, CDR1 is PRHDT and CDR2 FYEKMQ (reference sequence). The CDR3 extends over 13 amino acids. The CDR3 loop is CASSTRTGWGYTF. The CDR3 DNA reads as TGTGCCAGCAGCACCCGGACAGGATGGGGCTACACCTTC.

The chain employs TRBV9 and TRBJ2-1, with 7 bases fitting TRBD2. Trimming took 3 bases from V and 4 from J; bases not matched to a gene: 7. This CDR3 region has 15 residues. CDR1 SGDLS and CDR2 YYNGEE come from the germline V gene. In nucleotides, the CDR3 is TGTGCCAGCAGCGGCCGCGGTAGCGGGTACAATGAGCAGTTCTTC. Its protein product is CASSGRGSGYNEQFF.

This clone was counted a few times. This chain connects TRBV28 to TRBJ1-2; D not resolved. Germline V lookup: CDR1 MDHEN, CDR2 SYDVKM. This CDR3 spans 11 amino acids. Trimming shortened V by 5 bases and J by 5 bases, and 6 bases separated the two germline ends. The CDR3 spells CASSEQYGYTF. Written as DNA, the CDR3 is TGTGCCAGCAGTGAACAATATGGCTACACCTTC.

V and J are TRBV5-1 and TRBJ2-1; D may be TRBD1 (6 bases). CDR1 and CDR2 (germline): SGHRS, YFSETQ. Trimming took 4 bases from V and 0 from J, leaving 14 bases between them. There are 16 residues in the CDR3. CDR3 loop: CASSPKGVSSYNEQFF. The CDR3 DNA reads TGCGCCAGCAGCCCGAAGGGGGTGAGCTCCTACAATGAGCAGTTCTTC.

This chain uses TRBV9 with TRBJ2-1, with 10 bases that match TRBD2. The CDR3 spans 16 residues. V gave up 0 bases and J gave up 6 bases; unmatched junction bases: 6. Germline assignment: CDR1 SGDLS and CDR2 YYNGEE. CDR3 protein: CASSVAPLAGRNEQFF. The CDR3 DNA is TGTGCCAGCAGCGTAGCTCCACTAGCGGGACGCAATGAGCAGTTCTTC.

This clone was seen a few times. The V and J genes are TRBV2 and TRBJ2-7, with TRBD2 as a possible D gene (5 bases). This CDR3 spans 13 amino acids. V lost 10 bases and J lost 6, with 19 bases in between. Looked up from germline, CDR1 is SNHLY and CDR2 is FYNNEI. CDR3 nucleotide sequence: TGTGCCATCTCGGTCCCCGGAGGTAGCGAGCAGTACTTC. Encoded protein: CAISVPGGSEQYF.

V usage is TRBV30 and J usage is TRBJ1-2; a possible D gene is TRBD1 (6 bases). V gave up 4 bases and J gave up 3 bases, with 6 bases separating them. This CDR3 is 11 amino acids long. In germline, CDR1 is GTSNPN, CDR2 SVGIG (reference sequence). Here the CDR3 DNA reads TGTGCCTGGACAGGGGACTATGGCTACACCTTC. It is translated as CAWTGDYGYTF.

This sequence joins TRBV20-1 and TRBJ2-1; possible D gene TRBD2, 6 bases. CDR1 is DFQATT and CDR2 is SNEGSKA in the germline V gene (reference sequence). The CDR3 has 10 residues. The CDR3 DNA follows: TGCAGGTGTGACGGGAGCGAGCAGTTCTTC. As protein: CRCDGSEQFF.

The chain carries TRBV2 and TRBJ2-5; weak D call: TRBD2 (5 bases). V lost 3 bases and J lost 1, with 12 bases in between. CDR1 is SNHLY and CDR2 is FYNNEI in the germline V gene. The CDR3 extends over 15 amino acids. The CDR3: CASSDGRASQETQYF. CDR3 nucleotides: TGTGCCAGCAGTGACGGGCGGGCATCCCAAGAGACCCAGTACTTC.

To note about this clone: At the DNA level, this CDR3 is encoded by other sequences in the same sample as well. The chain couples TRBV7-2 to TRBJ2-1; D might be TRBD2 (5 bases). This CDR3 is 14 amino acids long. In germline, CDR1 is SGHTA, CDR2 FQGNSA. V was cut by 2 bases and J by 4 bases, with 9 bases left in between. The CDR3, as DNA: TGTGCCAGCAGCTTAAGCGGTTCTTACAATGAGCAGTTCTTC. Protein product: CASSLSGSYNEQFF.

V and J are TRBV27 and TRBJ1-5; 9 bases match TRBD1. The CDR3 sequence is 14 residues long. Germline V lookup: CDR1 MNHEY, CDR2 SMNVEV (reference sequence). After removal of 4 bases from V and 6 bases from J, the junction contained 4 bases not matched to a gene. The CDR3 protein is CASSSWGQGQPQHF. The CDR3 nucleotides read TGTGCCAGCAGTTCGTGGGGACAGGGTCAGCCCCAGCATTTT.

The chain employs TRBV5-4 and TRBJ2-7; TRBD2 matches 8 bases. The CDR3 spans 14 residues. Germline V gene data show CDR1 as SGHNT and CDR2 as YYREEE (reference sequence). V lost 5 bases, J lost 4 bases, and 8 bases stayed unmatched. Here the CDR3 reads CASSLTSGPYEQYF. The CDR3 nucleotides are TGTGCCAGCAGTCTAACTAGCGGACCTTACGAGCAGTACTTC. Using reference TRBV5-4 and TRBJ2-7 for the parts outside the CDR3, the full variable domain is ETGVTQSPTHLIKTRGQQVTLRCSSQSGHNTVSWYQQALGQGPQFIFQYYREEENGRGNFPPRFSGLQFPNYSSELNVNALELDDSALYLCASSLTSGPYEQYFGPGTRLTVT.

The V and J genes are TRBV5-1 and TRBJ2-2, with 8 bases fitting TRBD1. Germline V gene lookup returns CDR1 SGHRS and CDR2 YFSETQ. This CDR3 comprises 16 residues. The ends lost 3 bases at V and 7 bases at J; junction bases unmatched: 11. This CDR3 is CASSWRTGMDIGELFF. The CDR3 bases are TGCGCCAGCAGCTGGAGGACAGGGATGGACATCGGGGAGCTGTTTTTT.

This clone was observed a few times. This rearrangement joins TRBV14 to TRBJ1-1, with D tentatively TRBD1 (6 bases). This CDR3 spans 14 amino acids. Trimming took 4 bases from V and 7 from J, leaving 16 bases between them. CDR1 is SGHDN and CDR2 is FVKESK in the germline V gene. The CDR3 DNA follows: TGTGCCAGCAGCCTTACAGGGCGATGGAATGAAGCTTTCTTT. Translation gives CASSLTGRWNEAFF. Supplemented by reference TRBV14 and TRBJ1-1, the full variable domain reads EAGVTQFPSHSVIEKGQTVTLRCDPISGHDNLYWYRRVMGKEIKFLLHFVKESKQDESGMPNNRFLAERTGGTYSTLKVQPAELEDSGVYFCASSLTGRWNEAFFGQGTRLTVV.

This clone came up a few times. This sequence joins TRBV2 and TRBJ2-7, with D unclear. The V gene's germline CDR1 is SNHLY and CDR2 FYNNEI. This CDR3 spans 13 amino acids. V lost 4 bases and J 3 bases, leaving 10 bases between the germline ends. In DNA form, the CDR3 reads TGTGCCAGCAGTGTTGTGCTAGTCTACGAGCAGTACTTC. Translated: CASSVVLVYEQYF.

This rearrangement joins TRBV29-1 to TRBJ1-1; no firm D call. V was clipped by 7 bases and J by 3 bases, with 12 bases between them. Per the germline V gene, CDR1 is SQVTM and CDR2 is ANQGSEA. The CDR3 runs to 12 residues. The CDR3 is CSAVYLYTEAFF. The CDR3, as DNA: TGCAGCGCGGTTTACCTCTACACTGAAGCTTTCTTT.